This paragraph reports one T cell receptor beta chain. Trimming shortened V by 2 bases and J by 1 base, and 7 bases separated the two germline ends. Germline V gene lookup returns CDR1 MGHDK and CDR2 SYGVNS. This CDR3 contains 14 residues. Authors' analysis steps: How many nucleated cells were present was estimated from reference gene primer amplification. Sequencing used immunoSEQ multiplex PCR; TCRdb keeps in-frame clones, though not all of them. Clone size and V and J calls were adopted from that table, with D and trimming inferred from the DNA. The sample lists about 380,000 clones; 85% were seen once. The sample originates from a study of blood T cell repertoires in COVID-19.

The sample was peripheral blood. This sequence was found in a woman under 30 with acute or convalescent COVID-19. The genes are TRBV25-1 and TRBJ2-3, with D unclear. The CDR3 reads CASSEVSGTDTQYF. The CDR3 coding sequence is TGTGCCAGCAGTGAAGTCAGCGGCACAGATACGCAGTATTTT.